The present entry profiles one T cell receptor beta chain with its context. The protocol was immunoSEQ multiplex PCR, while the TCRdb copy is restricted to in-frame clones and leaves out a portion. The profile shows some 35,000 clones, approximately 94% of them singletons. This specimen comes from a study of T cells in localized non-small cell lung cancer. The ends were cut back, 5 bases at V and 0 bases at J, with 9 bases in the middle. From germline, CDR1 is SGHNT and CDR2 YENEEA. This CDR3 is built from 14 residues. This TCR derives from an older female donor with stage I lung adenocarcinoma. The chain joins TRBV11-3 to TRBJ2-3; D is unclear. The sample here was peripheral blood, taken before any cancer treatment. The CDR3 DNA reads TGTGCCAGCAGCCTCACCGGTAGCACAGATACGCAGTATTTT. This codes for CASSLTGSTDTQYF.